This T cell receptor (beta chain) was observed in a study of OX40 agonist ivuxolimab in advanced cancers. Produced via immunoSEQ multiplex PCR; TCRdb's table is partial and in-frame only. The sample lists some 83,000 clones; about 90% were seen once. The starting material was CD4+ or CD8+ T cells sorted from blood, obtained in a trial of the OX40 agonist ivuxolimab. This TCR was recovered from an adult with an advanced solid tumor such as melanoma, head and neck, liver or kidney cancer.

For the CDR3, the DNA is TGTGCCAGCAGCGTAGGCCCTGGGGGGGCGACAGATACGCAGTATTTT. Protein: CASSVGPGGATDTQYF. V and J are TRBV9 and TRBJ2-3; a possible D gene is TRBD2 (7 bases). The CDR3 totals 16 residues. V was shortened by 0 bases and J by 3 bases, with 14 bases between the two germline ends. Germline assignment: CDR1 SGDLS and CDR2 YYNGEE.